This T cell receptor (beta chain) was recorded in a study of control samples from healthy donors and cancer patients (dated by TCRdb to about 2020). Libraries were built with the immunoSEQ multiplex PCR assay. TCRdb retrieved this table from immuneACCESS and kept in-frame rearrangements only. Not all clones are present; in checked studies, unresolved V genes account for under half, and no reason is known for the remainder. Across this sample there are some 76,000 clones, with nearly 90% seen only once. About 19% of the sample is taken by the ten largest. Remarks on this clone: The specificity of this receptor is unknown. Sequence at one end of the junction differs from germline and may be a read error. This same CDR3 is encoded by further DNA sequences in the sample.

The CDR3 sequence holds 16 residues, the cysteine and phenylalanine included. The retained sequence is limited to the CDR3, 48 bases, with the frame set at the first base. CDR1 and CDR2 are read off the germline V gene as MGHRA and YSYEKL. The receptor was isolated from a man aged 55-75 years with lung cancer. Sequencing was performed on PBMCs. The rearrangement combines TRBV4-1 with TRBJ2-1, and 7 junction bases match TRBD2. The nucleotide sequence reads TGCCCCAGCAGCCAACGGGGAGGGGACTCCTACAATGAGCAGTTCTTC. This is translated as CPSSQRGGDSYNEQFF.